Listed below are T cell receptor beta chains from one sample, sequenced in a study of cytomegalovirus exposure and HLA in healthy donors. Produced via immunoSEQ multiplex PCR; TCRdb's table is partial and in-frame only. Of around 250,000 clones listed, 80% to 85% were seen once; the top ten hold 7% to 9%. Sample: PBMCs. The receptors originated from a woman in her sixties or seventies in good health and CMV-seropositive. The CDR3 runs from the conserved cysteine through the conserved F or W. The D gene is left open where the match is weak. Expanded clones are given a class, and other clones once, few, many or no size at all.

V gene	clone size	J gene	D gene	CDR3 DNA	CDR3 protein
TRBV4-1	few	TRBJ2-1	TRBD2	TGCGCCAGCACCCTACTAGCGGGAGCCTACAATGAGCAGTTCTTC	CASTLLAGAYNEQFF
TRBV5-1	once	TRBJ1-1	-	TGCGCCAGCAGCTTGGGCGGGGGTGGGAACACTGAAGCTTTCTTT	CASSLGGGGNTEAFF
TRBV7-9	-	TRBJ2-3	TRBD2	TGTGCCAGCAGCGGTCAGACTAGCGGGACAGATACGCAGTATTTT	CASSGQTSGTDTQYF
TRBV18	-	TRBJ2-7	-	TGTGCCAGCTCACCCCAGTCCTCCTACGAGCAGTACTTC	CASSPQSSYEQYF
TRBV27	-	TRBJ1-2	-	TGTGCCAGCAGTTTATCGAGGGCAGATACTGGCTACACCTTC	CASSLSRADTGYTF
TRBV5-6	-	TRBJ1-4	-	TGTGCCAGCAGCTTGGGCCCAGGGCGAGAAAAACTGTTTTTT	CASSLGPGREKLFF
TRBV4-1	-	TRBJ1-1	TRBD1	TGCGCCAGCAGCGAACGGGACAGGGGTGGCACTGAAGCTTTCTTT	CASSERDRGGTEAFF
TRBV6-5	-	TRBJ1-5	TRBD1	TGTGCCAGCAGACCCGACAGGGGTAGCCAGCCCCAGCATTTT	CASRPDRGSQPQHF
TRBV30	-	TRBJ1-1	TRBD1	TGTGCCTCAGACAGGGAAACTGAAGCTTTCTTT	CASDRETEAFF
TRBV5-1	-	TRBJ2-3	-	TGCGCCAGCAGCTTAAACGCGGGCACAGATACGCAGTATTTT	CASSLNAGTDTQYF
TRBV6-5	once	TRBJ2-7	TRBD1	TGTGCCAGCAGTTACTCCCCCGGGACAGGGAGCCACGAGCAGTACTTC	CASSYSPGTGSHEQYF
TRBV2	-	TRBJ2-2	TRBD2	TGTGCCAGCAGGAGGGAGGCGGGAGTAGGAACCGGGGAGCTGTTTTTT	CASRREAGVGTGELFF
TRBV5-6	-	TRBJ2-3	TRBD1	TGTGCCAGCAGCTTCCAATCCGGGACAGGGACAGATACGCAGTATTTT	CASSFQSGTGTDTQYF
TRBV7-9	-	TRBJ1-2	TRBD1	TGTGCCAGCAGCCGAGTAGGGGGCAGAAGCTATGGCTACACCTTC	CASSRVGGRSYGYTF
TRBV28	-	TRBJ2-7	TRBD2	TGTGCCAGCACCTGGGGCGGGAGGACCTACGAGCAGTACTTC	CASTWGGRTYEQYF
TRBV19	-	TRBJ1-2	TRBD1	TGTGCCAGTAGGATAGGACAGGGGGCTAACTATGGCTACACCTTC	CASRIGQGANYGYTF
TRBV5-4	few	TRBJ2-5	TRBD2	TGTGCCAGCAGCGCCGGGACTAGCGGGAGACAGGGAGAGACCCAGTACTTC	CASSAGTSGRQGETQYF
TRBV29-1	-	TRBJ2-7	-	TGCAGCGCTTCAGGCCCCTACGAGCAGTACTTC	CSASGPYEQYF
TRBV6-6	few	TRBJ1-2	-	TGTGCCAGCAGTGAGGTTGGCTACACCTTC	CASSEVGYTF
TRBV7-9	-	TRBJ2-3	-	TGTGCCAGCAGCCCTTGGCGGGCGGTAGGCTTCGATACGCAGTATTTT	CASSPWRAVGFDTQYF
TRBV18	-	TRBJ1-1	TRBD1	TGTGCCAGCTCACCTTGGGACAGGGGCACTGAAGCTTTCTTT	CASSPWDRGTEAFF
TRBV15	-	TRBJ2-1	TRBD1	TGTGCCACCAGCAGACCCGTGGACAGGGTGGATGAGCAGTTCTTC	CATSRPVDRVDEQFF
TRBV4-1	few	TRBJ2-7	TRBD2	TGCGCCAGCAGCCAAGAATCGGGAGGGGCCTACGAGCAGTACTTC	CASSQESGGAYEQYF
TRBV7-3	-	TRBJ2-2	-	TGTGCCAGCAGCCCAGGGGTCACCGGGGAGCTGTTTTTT	CASSPGVTGELFF
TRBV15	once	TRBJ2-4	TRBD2	TGTGCCACCAGCAGAGGGGGGACTAGCGGAAACATTCAGTACTTC	CATSRGGTSGNIQYF
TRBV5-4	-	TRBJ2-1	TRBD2	TGTGCCAGCACCCTTAGCGGGGTCTCCTACAATGAGCAGTTCTTC	CASTLSGVSYNEQFF
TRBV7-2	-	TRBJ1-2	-	TGTGCCAGCAGCTTAAGGAAGGGGGGGGGTGGCTACACCTTC	CASSLRKGGGGYTF
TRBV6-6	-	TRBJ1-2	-	TGTGCCAGCAGTCCGGCACGGGACTATGGCTACACCTTC	CASSPARDYGYTF
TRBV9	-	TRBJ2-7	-	TGTGCCAGCAGTGTAGGGGGACATCCCTCCTACGAGCAGTACTTC	CASSVGGHPSYEQYF
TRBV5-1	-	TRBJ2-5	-	TGCGCCAGCAGCTTGAGGTTGGGGGCTGAGCAAGAGACCCAGTACTTC	CASSLRLGAEQETQYF
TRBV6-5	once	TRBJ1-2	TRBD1	TGTGCCAGCAGTTGCACGGGACAGGGGCTCTATGGCTACACCTTC	CASSCTGQGLYGYTF
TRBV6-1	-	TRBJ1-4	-	TGTGCCAGCAGCCTGAATGAAAAACTGTTTTTT	CASSLNEKLFF
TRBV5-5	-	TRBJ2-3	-	TGTGCCAGCAGCCGCGGACAGCTTCAGAGGAGCACAGATACGCAGTATTTT	CASSRGQLQRSTDTQYF
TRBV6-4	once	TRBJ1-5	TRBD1	TGTGCCAGCAGTCCCACAGGGGGCGCAGGGGATCAGCCCCAGCATTTT	CASSPTGGAGDQPQHF
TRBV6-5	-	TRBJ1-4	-	TGTGCCAGCAGTTACTCCCAGGGGAGGGCTGGTGAAAAACTGTTTTTT	CASSYSQGRAGEKLFF
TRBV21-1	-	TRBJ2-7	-	TGTGCCAGCAGCACGACCGGGACATTCTCCTACGAGCAGTACTTC	CASSTTGTFSYEQYF